Presented here are 6 T cell receptor beta chains from one specimen sequenced in a study of lymphopenia after photon versus proton radiotherapy (dated by TCRdb to the late 2010s). The method was the immunoSEQ multiplex PCR assay. Drawn from immuneACCESS, this table holds only the in-frame rearrangements with V and J called that TCRdb kept. Clones are partly lost; checked studies trace under half to an unresolved V gene and leave the rest unexplained. The sample table contains 53,000 or so clones; only one count was recorded for around 80% of them. In total, the top ten clones hold 25% to 30% of the sample. Sequenced material: peripheral blood, taken from a patient treated with photon-based radiotherapy. These receptors all come from a man over 45 with gastric cancer.

The genes are TRBV7-2 and TRBJ2-2, with D possibly being TRBD2 (6 bases). The CDR3 covers 15 residues. The V gene lost 4 bases and the J gene lost 0 bases, with 9 bases spanning the gap. Germline values: CDR1 SGHTA, CDR2 FQGNSA. CDR3 region: CASSSGLTNTGELFF. The CDR3 nucleotides read TGTGCCAGCAGCTCGGGACTTACGAACACCGGGGAGCTGTTTTTT.

This chain joins TRBV16 and TRBJ1-1, with D maybe TRBD1 (5 bases). V shed 2 bases and J shed 0 bases, with 10 bases lying between them. The CDR3 is made up of 15 amino acids. CDR1 is KGHSY, CDR2 FQNENV, per germline. The CDR3 bases are TGTGCCAGCAGCCAACCAGGGAACATGAACACTGAAGCTTTCTTT. Translation: CASSQPGNMNTEAFF.

The chain recombines TRBV7-9 with TRBJ2-2; 10 nucleotides agree with TRBD2. Per germline, CDR1 SEHNR and CDR2 FQNEAQ (reference sequence). This CDR3 has 18 residues. V shed 1 base, J shed 8 bases, and the junction held 13 bases outside the gene matches. The CDR3 DNA reads TGTGCCAGCAGCTTAGGAAGGACTAGCGGACGTTCCCGGGGGGAGCTGTTTTTT. Translating gives CASSLGRTSGRSRGELFF.

The chain carries TRBV19 and TRBJ1-4, with D uncertain. V lost 5 bases and J 5 bases, leaving 6 bases between the germline ends. There are 12 residues in the CDR3. The germline V gene has CDR1 LNHDA and CDR2 SQIVND (reference sequence). CDR3 region: CASSHVNEKLFF. CDR3 DNA sequence: TGTGCCAGTAGTCACGTAAATGAAAAACTGTTTTTT.

This clone was detected once. J is TRBJ2-5 and V is TRBV5-1; perhaps TRBD2 as D (5 bases). Trimming shortened V by 0 bases and J by 1 base, and 13 bases separated the two germline ends. The germline CDR1 and CDR2 sequences are SGHRS and YFSETQ. The CDR3 spans 16 residues. The CDR3 DNA sequence: TGCGCCAGCAGCTTGGCCCTGGGCGGGCTCCAAGAGACCCAGTACTTC. It is translated as CASSLALGGLQETQYF.

This clone was seen only a few times. The chain is built from TRBV7-2 and TRBJ1-2, with TRBD1 as a possible D gene (5 bases). The CDR3 sequence is 12 residues long. Germline loops: CDR1 SGHTA, CDR2 FQGNSA. V was shortened by 4 bases and J by 4 bases, with 7 bases between the two germline ends. In nucleotides, the CDR3 is TGTGCCAGCAGCTCCCAGGGCTATGGCTACACCTTC. Protein sequence: CASSSQGYGYTF.